A selection of T cell receptor beta chains follows, all from one sample in a study of T-cell memory formation after mild COVID-19. A single record per CDR3 protein comes from TCRdb applying MiXCR to the 5' RACE reads. The profile covers approximately 200,000 distinct CDR3 sequences, with approximately 16% appearing a single time and 2% to 2.5% taken by the ten largest. The sequenced sample was PBMCs or a T cell subset sorted from them (not recorded which). The receptors were sampled from an adult woman who had mild COVID-19 (a few samples of this study predate the infection). Cell type and time point are not known. Both conserved end residues are part of each CDR3. Each record gives: CDR3 DNA, CDR3 protein, CDR3 length, D gene, J gene, clone size, V gene. The D gene is left open where the match is weak. Rows give clone size only sometimes, using once, few, many, or a class for an expanded clone.

TGTGCCTGGGCAGGGGCAGGGAATCAGCCCCAGCATTTT CAWAGAGNQPQHF 13 . TRBJ1-5 . TRBV30
TGCAGCGTTGAAAGCAGGCAGGGCTTCGATGAGCAGTTCTTC CSVESRQGFDEQFF 14 . TRBJ2-1 few TRBV29-1
TGTGCCAGCAGCCCCCCTATGCGTGCGGGAGCCCTTCTCCATGAGCAGTTCTTC CASSPPMRAGALLHEQFF 18 TRBD2 TRBJ2-1 . TRBV11-2
TGTGCCAGCAGTTTCCAAGGGAGCTCTGGAAACACCATATATTTT CASSFQGSSGNTIYF 15 . TRBJ1-3 . TRBV27
TGTGCCAGCAGCTTGAGGGGTAGCTACCCCCCCGGGGAGCTGTTTTTT CASSLRGSYPPGELFF 16 . TRBJ2-2 few TRBV7-3
TGCGCCAGCAGCCCCTCCGGGAGAGGAGGCTACACCTTC CASSPSGRGGYTF 13 . TRBJ1-2 few TRBV4-3
TGTGCCTGGAGTGTTCAAGCGGGAGAGCAGTTCTTC CAWSVQAGEQFF 12 TRBD2 TRBJ2-1 . TRBV30
TGTGCCAGCAGTCCTGGGGGGGTGTGGGGCGATGAGCAGTTCTTC CASSPGGVWGDEQFF 15 TRBD2 TRBJ2-1 . TRBV12-3/TRBV12-4
TGTGCCAGCAGCTACCGGGACAGAGGAAACACCATATATTTT CASSYRDRGNTIYF 14 TRBD1 TRBJ1-3 . TRBV12-3/TRBV12-4
TGTGCCAGCAGGTTAAGGGACCTCAACAATGAGCAGTTCTTC CASRLRDLNNEQFF 14 . TRBJ2-1 . TRBV12-3/TRBV12-4
TGTGCCAGCTCACCACCAGGAAGAAACCAAGAGACCCAGTACTTC CASSPPGRNQETQYF 15 . TRBJ2-5 . TRBV18
TGTGCCACCAGTGAAGGGTTCAATGAGCAGTTCTTC CATSEGFNEQFF 12 . TRBJ2-1 few TRBV24-1
TGCGCCAGCAGCATACTACCGGGACAGGGTAACACCGGGGAGCTGTTTTTT CASSILPGQGNTGELFF 17 TRBD1 TRBJ2-2 few TRBV5-1
TGTGCCTGGGGGGGACTAGCAAAGGAGACCCAGTACTTC CAWGGLAKETQYF 13 TRBD2 TRBJ2-5 many TRBV30
TGTGCCTGGAACCGTAAGGGAGGGGCATTGATTGGCTACACCTTC CAWNRKGGALIGYTF 15 . TRBJ1-2 few TRBV30
TGTGCCAGCAGTAGGGGACAGGTGGCCTCAGCTTTCTTT CASSRGQVASAFF 13 TRBD1 TRBJ1-1 few TRBV25-1
TGCAGCGTTGTTGCAGGGGTCGGGAATGAGCAGTTCTTC CSVVAGVGNEQFF 13 . TRBJ2-1 . TRBV29-1
TGCGCCAGCAGCCCTAACACGATGATGAACACTGAAGCTTTCTTT CASSPNTMMNTEAFF 15 . TRBJ1-1 few TRBV5-1
TGTGCCAGCAGTGCCGGGACCAGCAACGAGCAGTACTTC CASSAGTSNEQYF 13 . TRBJ2-7 . TRBV12-3/TRBV12-4
TGTGCCAGCAGCAAAGCAGGACAGGGGGGACACGAGCAGTACTTC CASSKAGQGGHEQYF 15 . TRBJ2-7 . TRBV21-1
TGTGCCACCTCCTCCGGGCCGAGAAGAGAGCAGTACTTC CATSSGPRREQYF 13 . TRBJ2-7 few TRBV7-2
TGTGCCACCAGCCCCGGGACTCTCCAAGAGACCCAGTACTTC CATSPGTLQETQYF 14 . TRBJ2-5 few TRBV24-1
TGCGCCAGCAGTCGGGACAGGGGAGGTGGCACAGATACGCAGTATTTT CASSRDRGGGTDTQYF 16 TRBD1 TRBJ2-3 few TRBV5-1
TGTGCCAGCAGCTTCTCCGGGACTCAAGAGACCCAGTACTTC CASSFSGTQETQYF 14 . TRBJ2-5 . TRBV7-9
TGTGCCAGCGCCCCGACAGGATACACTGAAGCTTTCTTT CASAPTGYTEAFF 13 . TRBJ1-1 . TRBV3-1
TGTGCCAGTGGCGAGACAGGGAACCACGAGCAGTACTTC CASGETGNHEQYF 13 TRBD1 TRBJ2-7 . TRBV19
TGTGCCAGCAGCTCCGACAGGGCTACCCGAGATGAGCAGTTCTTC CASSSDRATRDEQFF 15 TRBD1 TRBJ2-1 . TRBV7-9
TGTGCCAGCAACGTCCTAGCGAAAAATGAGCAGTTCTTC CASNVLAKNEQFF 13 . TRBJ2-1 few TRBV2
TGTGCCACCAGCAGGAGGACAGGGGGTTCTGAAGCTTTCTTT CATSRRTGGSEAFF 14 TRBD1 TRBJ1-1 few TRBV15
TGTGCCAGCAGTGTATCAAGGACAGGGGGCGGCGAGACCCAGTACTTC CASSVSRTGGGETQYF 16 TRBD1 TRBJ2-5 . TRBV2
TGTGCCAGCAGATACCGCCAGCGGGAGGGATCCTACGAGCAGTACTTC CASRYRQREGSYEQYF 16 TRBD2 TRBJ2-7 . TRBV6-2/TRBV6-3
TGCAGTGCTAGTCTCGGGACATACTCCTACGAGCAGTACTTC CSASLGTYSYEQYF 14 . TRBJ2-7 . TRBV20-1
TGTGCCACCAGCCGGACTTCAGGGGGTCCAATTTACAATGAGCAGTTCTTC CATSRTSGGPIYNEQFF 17 TRBD1 TRBJ2-1 . TRBV15
TGCAGTGCACCCCCCCAGGGGGTAATTCGAAACTATGGCTACACCTTC CSAPPQGVIRNYGYTF 16 TRBD1 TRBJ1-2 . TRBV20-1
TGTGCCAGTAGTCGGGGGACAGGAAGCACAGATACGCAGTATTTT CASSRGTGSTDTQYF 15 TRBD1 TRBJ2-3 . TRBV19
TGTGCCAGCAGCTTTAGATCAGGACGAGGGAACACTGAAGCTTTCTTT CASSFRSGRGNTEAFF 16 . TRBJ1-1 many TRBV5-8
TGTGCCAGCAGACTATTGTCAGATACGCAGTATTTT CASRLLSDTQYF 12 . TRBJ2-3 many TRBV2
TGTGCCAGCAGTCAAGCAGGGTCGGCCAGCTACACCTTC CASSQAGSASYTF 13 . TRBJ1-2 . TRBV12-3/TRBV12-4
TGTGCCAGCAGCGGGACAGACAGTCCGGGGGAGCAGTACTTC CASSGTDSPGEQYF 14 . TRBJ2-7 few TRBV9
TGTGCCAGCAGCCACTGGTGGGGGACTAGCGGCCACAATGAGCAGTTCTTC CASSHWWGTSGHNEQFF 17 TRBD2 TRBJ2-1 . TRBV11-2
TGCGCCAGCAGCTTGGGACAACCTGGACCCAACGTCCTGACTTTC CASSLGQPGPNVLTF 15 . TRBJ2-6 many TRBV5-1
TGTGCCAGCTCACCACCCTTCCCCAGGGCCTACGAGCAGTACTTC CASSPPFPRAYEQYF 15 . TRBJ2-7 . TRBV18
TGTGCCAGCTCACGCGACCGGGACAGGGGGTCTTACGAGCAGTACTTC CASSRDRDRGSYEQYF 16 TRBD1 TRBJ2-7 . TRBV18
TGCAGCGTCCTAGACGCTGAGGCTTTCTTT CSVLDAEAFF 10 . TRBJ1-1 few TRBV29-1
TGTGCCAGCAGGTGGACAGGGGCTGGGGGCTACACCTTC CASRWTGAGGYTF 13 TRBD1 TRBJ1-2 . TRBV12-3/TRBV12-4
TGTGCCAGCACTTCAAACTCCTACGAGCAGTACTTC CASTSNSYEQYF 12 . TRBJ2-7 . TRBV28
TGCAGTGTCCTACACTGGGGCTACACCTTC CSVLHWGYTF 10 . TRBJ1-2 . TRBV20-1
TGTGCCAGCAGTTTGATACAAGCCACAGATACGCAGTATTTT CASSLIQATDTQYF 14 . TRBJ2-3 few TRBV12-3/TRBV12-4
TGTGCCAGCAGCTTCCGGTGGGGCACAGATACGCAGTATTTT CASSFRWGTDTQYF 14 . TRBJ2-3 few TRBV11-2
TGTGCCATCAGTGATCACGGGCGTGGGACTGAAGCTTTCTTT CAISDHGRGTEAFF 14 . TRBJ1-1 . TRBV10-3
TGTGCCAGCAGCTTATCAGGGACAGAAGCTTTCTTT CASSLSGTEAFF 12 . TRBJ1-1 many TRBV3-1
TGTGCCAGCAGCTTGGCGAGTGACCCTCGAGGAGGCTACACCTTC CASSLASDPRGGYTF 15 . TRBJ1-2 few TRBV5-6